This T cell receptor (beta chain) was profiled in a study of T-cell memory formation after mild COVID-19. Study in general: Most TCR clusters belonged to a single donor.

This clonotype was recorded at least ten times. Trimming at V came to 3 bases and at J to 3 bases, leaving 4 bases not matched to a gene. Germline CDR1 and CDR2: SGHTA and FQGTGA. The CDR3 extends over 14 amino acids. In TCRdb, the 5' RACE reads were re-called with MiXCR into one record per CDR3 protein. Of more than 150,000 distinct CDR3 sequences detected, under 14% appear once; the ten largest clones hold roughly 3.8%. The source of this sequence is a man between 18 and 35 years old who had mild COVID-19 (a few samples of this study predate the infection). Cell type and time point are not known. This sequence joins TRBV7-3 and TRBJ1-1; 7 nucleotides line up with TRBD1. The material sequenced was PBMCs or a T cell subset sorted from them (not recorded which). The CDR3 nucleotides are TGTGCCAGCAGCTTCAGCAGGGGGGACACTGAAGCTTTCTTT. Translating gives CASSFSRGDTEAFF.